The clone carrying this T cell receptor beta chain was detected a few times. Its antigen is still unknown. The data belong to a study of human T cells and chemical hapten exposure. TCRdb independently ran MiXCR on the RACE reads; one entry per CDR3 protein. The profile covers about 360,000 distinct CDR3 sequences, with around 6.9% appearing a single time and 7% to 10% taken by the ten largest. Study-wide points: The number of TCRs above 1 in 1000 frequency did not change after DPC sensitization. Against controls, expanded TCRs gave rise to significantly more large CDR3 similarity clusters.

The CDR3 is 16 residues long. In germline, CDR1 is SGHRS, CDR2 YFSETQ. The J segment lost 1 base and the V segment lost 4 bases, leaving 10 bases of the junction unmatched. Described time point: patch test 1, 2 weeks after DPC sensitization. Treatment meaning: therapeutic diphenylcyclopropenone sensitization with weekly scalp DPC. Each patch test followed a blood draw. The V call is TRBV5-1, the J call TRBJ1-1, with 7 bases that match TRBD1. The receptor's source is a woman aged 18 to 35 with alopecia areata. Some clones in this sample may be carry-over from other donors' samples. The sequencing used whole blood, collected in connection with sensitization to the hapten diphenylcyclopropenone (DPC). The CDR3 DNA follows: TGCGCCAGCAGCCATACTGGGACAGCCCAGAACACTGAAGCTTTCTTT. Protein: CASSHTGTAQNTEAFF.